This passage covers 8 T cell receptor beta chains from one sample sequenced in a study of T cells after yellow fever vaccination. TCRdb reprocessed the 5' RACE reads via MiXCR and lists one record per CDR3 protein. The sample shows 500,000 to 650,000 distinct CDR3 sequences, around an eighth of them seen only once. This material consisted of PBMCs, taken on the day of the yellow fever booster vaccination. The receptors stem from a man between 25 and 39 years old who received the YFV17D yellow fever vaccine.

This clonotype was observed a handful of times. The chain couples TRBV6-5 to TRBJ1-1; D unresolved. The CDR3 is made up of 14 amino acids. Looked up from germline, CDR1 is MNHEY and CDR2 is SVGAGI. V lost 4 bases and J lost 1, with 10 bases in between. The CDR3 sequence: CASSSITGNTEAFF. The CDR3 DNA reads TGTGCCAGCAGTTCCATAACTGGGAACACTGAAGCTTTCTTT.

This clonotype was seen a handful of times. The V gene is TRBV6-5, the J gene TRBJ1-1, with 8 bases identical to TRBD1. The germline V gene has CDR1 MNHEY and CDR2 SVGAGI. The CDR3 is 15 residues long. V dropped 4 bases and J dropped 0; count of bases not matched to a gene: 4. The CDR3 sequence is CASSSDRGMNTEAFF. Here the CDR3 DNA reads TGTGCCAGCAGTTCCGACAGGGGAATGAACACTGAAGCTTTCTTT.

This clonotype was seen a handful of times. This chain connects TRBV5-1 to TRBJ2-6; D is undetermined. Trimming stripped 2 bases from V and 8 bases from J, with 2 bases between. Per the germline V gene, CDR1 is SGHRS and CDR2 is YFSETQ. The CDR3 runs to 11 residues. CDR3 region: CASSFSNVLTF. The CDR3 DNA reads TGCGCCAGCAGCTTCTCCAACGTCCTGACTTTC.

The table lists this clonotype with a few counts. The gene calls are TRBV9 and TRBJ2-3; the D gene is possibly TRBD2 (7 bases). The CDR3 covers 13 residues. The V gene's germline CDR1 is SGDLS and CDR2 YYNGEE. The ends were cut back, 6 bases at V and 5 bases at J, with 13 bases in the middle. CDR3 bases: TGTGCCAGCACCAAGGGGGGGGAAGATACGCAGTATTTT. Protein: CASTKGGEDTQYF.

The genes are TRBV7-2 and TRBJ2-2; 8 bases agree with TRBD2. CDR1 SGHTA and CDR2 FQGNSA come from the germline V gene. The V segment lost 0 bases and the J segment 6 bases; nucleotides outside the gene matches: 3. CDR3 size: 15 residues. The CDR3 spells CASSLAAGVAGELFF. CDR3 bases: TGTGCCAGCAGCTTAGCAGCGGGAGTTGCCGGGGAGCTGTTTTTT.

In this sample, this clonotype turned up many times. The genes are TRBV7-8 and TRBJ1-1; the D gene is possibly TRBD1 (5 bases). V lost 1 base, J lost 8 bases, and 11 bases lay in between. This CDR3 spans 13 amino acids. Germline assignment: CDR1 SGHVS and CDR2 FQNEAQ. CDR3 nucleotides: TGTGCCAGCAGCTTAGGAAAAGGGGTGGAAGCTTTCTTT. Amino acid sequence: CASSLGKGVEAFF.

This clonotype was detected only a few times. The chain employs TRBV7-2 and TRBJ2-5, with D perhaps assigned TRBD1 or TRBD2 (5 bases each). The CDR3 extends over 13 amino acids. V was pared by 5 bases and J by 5 bases, with 12 bases between. From germline, CDR1 is SGHTA and CDR2 FQGNSA. CDR3 region: CASSTPGRETQYF. The CDR3 DNA is TGTGCCAGCAGCACCCCGGGACGGGAGACCCAGTACTTC.

This clonotype has just a few counts. The V and J genes are TRBV5-6 and TRBJ2-5, with 13 bases that match TRBD2. The CDR3 is made up of 17 amino acids. Germline assignment: CDR1 SGHDT and CDR2 YYEEEE. J gave up 6 bases and V 3 bases, and 11 bases lay outside the gene matches. CDR3 in DNA: TGTGCCAGCAGCTCTCCGGGACTAGCGGGATTTCCCAAGACCCAGTACTTC. Protein sequence: CASSSPGLAGFPKTQYF.